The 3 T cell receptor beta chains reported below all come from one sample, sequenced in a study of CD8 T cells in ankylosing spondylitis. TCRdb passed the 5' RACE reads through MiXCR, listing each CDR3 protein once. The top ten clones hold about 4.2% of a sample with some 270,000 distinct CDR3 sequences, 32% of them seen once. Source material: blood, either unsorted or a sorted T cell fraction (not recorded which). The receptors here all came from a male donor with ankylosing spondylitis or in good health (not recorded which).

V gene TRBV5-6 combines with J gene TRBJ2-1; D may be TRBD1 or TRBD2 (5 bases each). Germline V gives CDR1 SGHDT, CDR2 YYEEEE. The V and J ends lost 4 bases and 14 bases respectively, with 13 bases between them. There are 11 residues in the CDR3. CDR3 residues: CASSLGPKKFF. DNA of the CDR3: TGTGCCAGCAGCCTGGGACCCAAAAAGTTCTTC.

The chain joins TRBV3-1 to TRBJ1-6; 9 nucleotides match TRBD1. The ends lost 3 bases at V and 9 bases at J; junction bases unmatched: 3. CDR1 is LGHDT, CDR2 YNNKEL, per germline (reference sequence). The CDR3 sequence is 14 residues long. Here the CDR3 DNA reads TGTGCCAGCAGCCACGCGACAGGGGGTTCACCCCTCCACTTT. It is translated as CASSHATGGSPLHF. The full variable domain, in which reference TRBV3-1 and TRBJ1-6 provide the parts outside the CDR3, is DTAVSQTPKYLVTQMGNDKSIKCEQNLGHDTMYWYKQDSKKFLKIMFSYNNKELIINETVPNRFSPKSPDKAHLNLHINSLELGDSAVYFCASSHATGGSPLHFGNGTRLTVT.

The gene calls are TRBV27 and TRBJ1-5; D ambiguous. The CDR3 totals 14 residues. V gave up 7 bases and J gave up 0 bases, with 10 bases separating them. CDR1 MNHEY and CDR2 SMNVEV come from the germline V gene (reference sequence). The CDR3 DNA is TGTGCCAGCAAGGCCGAACATAGCAATCAGCCCCAGCATTTT. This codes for CASKAEHSNQPQHF.